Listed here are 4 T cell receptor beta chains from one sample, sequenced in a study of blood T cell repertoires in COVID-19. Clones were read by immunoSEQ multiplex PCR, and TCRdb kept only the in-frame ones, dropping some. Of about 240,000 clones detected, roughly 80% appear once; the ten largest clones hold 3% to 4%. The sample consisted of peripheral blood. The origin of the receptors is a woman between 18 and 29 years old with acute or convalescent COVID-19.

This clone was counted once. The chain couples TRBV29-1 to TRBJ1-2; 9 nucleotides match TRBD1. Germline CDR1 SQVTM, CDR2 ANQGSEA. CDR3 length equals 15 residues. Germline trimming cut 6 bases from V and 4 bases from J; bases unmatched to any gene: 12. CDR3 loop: CSVMNHAGQGYGYTF. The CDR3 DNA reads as TGCAGCGTGATGAACCACGCGGGACAGGGCTATGGCTACACCTTC.

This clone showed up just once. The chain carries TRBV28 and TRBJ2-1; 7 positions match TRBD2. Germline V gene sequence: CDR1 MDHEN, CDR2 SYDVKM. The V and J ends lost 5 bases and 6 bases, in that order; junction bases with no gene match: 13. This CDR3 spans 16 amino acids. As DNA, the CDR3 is TGTGCCAGCAGTCGTCCTAGCGGAAATTACCCCAATGAGCAGTTCTTC. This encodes CASSRPSGNYPNEQFF.

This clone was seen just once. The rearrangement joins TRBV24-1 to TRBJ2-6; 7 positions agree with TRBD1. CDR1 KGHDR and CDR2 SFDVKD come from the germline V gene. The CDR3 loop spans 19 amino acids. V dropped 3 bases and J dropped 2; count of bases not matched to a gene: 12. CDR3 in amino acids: CATSDPSNTGVAGANVLTF. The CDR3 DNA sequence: TGTGCCACCAGTGATCCAAGCAACACAGGGGTAGCTGGGGCCAACGTCCTGACTTTC.

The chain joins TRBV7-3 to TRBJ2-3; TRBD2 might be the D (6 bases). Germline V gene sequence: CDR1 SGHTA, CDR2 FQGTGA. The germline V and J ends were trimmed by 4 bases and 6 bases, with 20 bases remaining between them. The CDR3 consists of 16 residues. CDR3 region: CASSYTLVAGYDTQYF. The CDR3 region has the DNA TGTGCCAGCAGCTATACCCTAGTGGCGGGATACGATACGCAGTATTTT.